The entry that follows covers one T cell receptor beta chain sequence. The antigen is not known. Uncontrolled infection, other autoimmune disease, pregnancy or lactation excluded patients. Predating any ophthalmopathy symptoms, the blood sample was taken at first hyperthyroidism diagnosis. The data were taken from a study of T cells in Graves' hyperthyroidism and ophthalmopathy. Overall study findings and caveats: Appearing also in blood were most of the thyroid clonotypes expanded above 0.001.

This CDR3 is 14 amino acids long. Germline lookup yields CDR1 SGHTA and CDR2 FQGTGA. V shed 2 bases and J shed 6 bases, with 11 bases lying between them. RNA transcripts yielded amplified TCR beta CDR3 regions. RT-PCR in the first round (using the HTBI primer set) targeted the TCR CDR3. MiXCR, applied by TCRdb to the multiplex PCR reads, yields one record per CDR3 protein. The sample has about 770,000 distinct CDR3 sequences, around 20% seen once. The sequence was obtained from a woman aged 45 to 65 with Graves' hyperthyroidism that later progressed to Graves' ophthalmopathy. The rearrangement uses TRBV7-3 and TRBJ2-1; D not resolved. The sequencing sample was made of blood. CDR3 sequence reads: CASSLSGPSNEQFF. CDR3 in DNA: TGTGCCAGCAGCTTATCTGGGCCGAGCAATGAGCAGTTCTTC.